This paragraph reports one TCR beta chain. Its antigen remains unidentified. V was clipped by 2 bases and J by 3 bases; unmatched bases: 9. The CDR3 has 16 residues. The germline V gene has CDR1 SQVTM and CDR2 ANQGSEA. Separate from the roughly 720-subject first cohort, the 120-subject validation cohort was the one that the donors belonged to. Repertoires were generated with immunoSEQ multiplex PCR, while TCRdb's copy carries only in-frame clones and drops some. In the table there are roughly 150,000 clones, about 88% of which are singletons. The sample is drawn from a study of cytomegalovirus exposure and HLA in healthy donors. Study results and limitations: Through in vitro validation, three CMV-associated chains were shown to be specific for CMV antigens. Most observed TCR sequences were rare, whereas some public TCRs were detected in many donors. Reports indicated that the classifier achieved high specificity and sensitivity in diagnosing cytomegalovirus status.

The V gene is TRBV29-1, the J gene TRBJ2-1; 8 bases map to TRBD1. Sequences were obtained from PBMCs. The sequence derives from a woman between 18 and 29 years old in good health and CMV-seropositive. The CDR3 sequence is CSVEYNPGGLYNEQFF. The CDR3 nucleotides are TGCAGCGTTGAATACAATCCAGGGGGCCTCTACAATGAGCAGTTCTTC.